The T cell receptor (beta chain) under discussion was sequenced for a study of cytomegalovirus exposure and HLA in healthy donors. The sample holds one count of this clone. 13 Jbeta primers and 60 Vbeta primers were used for the PCR. Generated by immunoSEQ multiplex PCR, the TCRdb table keeps only in-frame clones and is missing some. Here the sample spans approximately 90,000 clones, approximately 80% being singletons. The CDR3 has 16 amino acids. Germline loops: CDR1 LGHNA, CDR2 YSLEER. With 4 bases clipped from V and 5 bases from J, the junction kept 6 bases outside the gene matches. Regarding donors, all were healthy bone marrow donors.

The sequencing sample was made of PBMCs. The chain carries TRBV4-3 and TRBJ2-1; 12 bases map to TRBD2. The sequence came from a woman between 35 and 50 years old in good health and CMV-seronegative. CDR3 DNA sequence: TGCGCCAGCAGCCGCAGACTAGCGGGGGTAAACAATGAGCAGTTCTTC. Residues: CASSRRLAGVNNEQFF.